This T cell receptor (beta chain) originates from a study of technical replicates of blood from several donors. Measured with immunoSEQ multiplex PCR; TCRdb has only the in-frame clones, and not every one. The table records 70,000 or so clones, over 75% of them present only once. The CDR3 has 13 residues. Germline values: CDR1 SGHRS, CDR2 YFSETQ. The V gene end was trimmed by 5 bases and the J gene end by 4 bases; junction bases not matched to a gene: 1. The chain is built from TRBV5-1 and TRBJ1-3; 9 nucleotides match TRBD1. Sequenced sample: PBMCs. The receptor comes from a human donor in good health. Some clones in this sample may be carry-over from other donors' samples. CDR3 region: CASSGTGGNTIYF. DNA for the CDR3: TGCGCCAGCAGTGGGACAGGGGGAAACACCATATATTTT.